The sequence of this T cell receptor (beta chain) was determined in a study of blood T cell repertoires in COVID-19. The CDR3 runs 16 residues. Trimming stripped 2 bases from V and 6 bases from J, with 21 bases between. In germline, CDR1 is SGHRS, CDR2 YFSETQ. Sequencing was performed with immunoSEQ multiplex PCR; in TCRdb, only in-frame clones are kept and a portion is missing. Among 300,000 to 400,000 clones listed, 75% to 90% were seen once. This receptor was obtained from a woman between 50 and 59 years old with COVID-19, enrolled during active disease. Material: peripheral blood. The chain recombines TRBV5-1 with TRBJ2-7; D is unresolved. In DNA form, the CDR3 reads TGCGCCAGCAGCTTCGGTGGGCAGGCCAAGGATCGCGAGCAGTACTTC. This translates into CASSFGGQAKDREQYF. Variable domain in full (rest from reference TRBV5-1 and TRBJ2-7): KAGVTQTPRYLIKTRGQQVTLSCSPISGHRSVSWYQQTPGQGLQFLFEYFSETQRNKGNFPGRFSGRQFSNSRSEMNVSTLELGDSALYLCASSFGGQAKDREQYFGPGTRLTVT.